The 25 T cell receptor beta chains below were found in one sample sequenced in a study of shared clonotypes between healthy human individuals (dated by TCRdb to 2020 to 2022). The library came from the immunoSEQ multiplex PCR assay. TCRdb retrieved this table from immuneACCESS and kept in-frame rearrangements only. Not all clones are present; in checked studies, unresolved V genes account for under half, and no reason is known for the remainder. This sample gives about 2.2 million clones in total; just over 90% of them show up just once. Of the sample, around 1.7% is held by the ten largest clones. CD8 naive samples were CD45RO-negative cells positively selected for CCR7, giving a CD45RA+CCR7+ population that excluded TemRA cells. The sample was naive CD8+ T cells from PBMCs. The sample's cell subset or site label, in plain terms: CD45RA+CCR7+. These TCRs come from a man between 18 and 29 years old in good health. Some clones in this sample may be carry-over from other donors' samples.

The chain recombines TRBV7-2 with TRBJ2-3; a weak D match, TRBD2 (5 bases). The V end was cut by 2 bases, the J end by 0 bases, with 9 bases between. CDR1 and CDR2 (germline): SGHTA, FQGNSA. The CDR3 is made up of 15 amino acids. The CDR3 DNA is TGTGCCAGCAGCTTATTAGCGTTAAGCACAGATACGCAGTATTTT. Translating gives CASSLLALSTDTQYF.

The rearrangement joins TRBV5-4 to TRBJ2-2; 12 bases are a match to TRBD2. The CDR3 is 16 residues long. V shed 0 bases and J 6 bases; nucleotides not matched to a gene: 3. Germline V gives CDR1 SGHNT, CDR2 YYREEE (reference sequence). In DNA, the CDR3 is TGTGCCAGCAGCTTGGGACTAGCGGGAGTCGCCGGGGAGCTGTTTTTT. This gives the protein CASSLGLAGVAGELFF. Variable domain in full (rest from reference TRBV5-4 and TRBJ2-2): ETGVTQSPTHLIKTRGQQVTLRCSSQSGHNTVSWYQQALGQGPQFIFQYYREEENGRGNFPPRFSGLQFPNYSSELNVNALELDDSALYLCASSLGLAGVAGELFFGEGSRLTVL.

This chain joins TRBV7-9 and TRBJ2-7; the D gene is possibly TRBD2 (6 bases). Trimming took 4 bases from V and 3 from J, leaving 16 bases between them. The CDR3 spans 15 residues. Germline values: CDR1 SEHNR, CDR2 FQNEAQ (reference sequence). This CDR3 reads CASSSPGARDYEQYF. The CDR3 DNA is TGTGCCAGCAGCTCTCCGGGAGCTCGGGACTACGAGCAGTACTTC.

The chain has TRBV7-9 and TRBJ2-7, with TRBD2 identical over 13 bases. This CDR3 region has 17 residues. Germline CDR1 SEHNR, CDR2 FQNEAQ (reference sequence). The trim removed 5 bases at V and 0 bases at J, leaving 7 bases unmatched. CDR3 loop: CASSGPGLAGSSYEQYF. As DNA, the CDR3 is TGTGCCAGCAGCGGGCCGGGACTAGCGGGGAGCTCCTACGAGCAGTACTTC.

The gene calls are TRBV4-3 and TRBJ2-7; 13 nucleotides match TRBD2. The V gene end was trimmed by 4 bases and the J gene end by 1 base; junction bases not matched to a gene: 4. The CDR3 extends over 16 amino acids. Germline V lookup: CDR1 LGHNA, CDR2 YSLEER. This CDR3 reads CASSLLLAGGSYEQYF. CDR3 nucleotide sequence: TGCGCCAGCAGCCTATTACTAGCGGGAGGGTCCTACGAGCAGTACTTC.

The V and J genes are TRBV28 and TRBJ1-1; tentative D call: TRBD1 (5 bases). The CDR3 totals 15 residues. Germline V gives CDR1 MDHEN, CDR2 SYDVKM. Trimming took off 6 bases at V and 1 base at J, with 15 bases between the two ends. The CDR3: CASRPAGVRNTEAFF. The CDR3 DNA reads TGTGCCAGCAGGCCAGCGGGGGTAAGGAACACTGAAGCTTTCTTT. Complete variable domain (other parts from reference TRBV28 and TRBJ1-1): DVKVTQSSRYLVKRTGEKVFLECVQDMDHENMFWYRQDPGLGLRLIYFSYDVKMKEKGDIPEGYSVSREKKERFSLILESASTNQTSMYLCASRPAGVRNTEAFFGQGTRLTVV.

J is TRBJ2-5 and V is TRBV7-9; D unresolved. Trimming stripped 5 bases from V and 2 bases from J, with 9 bases between. CDR3 size: 13 residues. The germline CDR1 and CDR2 sequences are SEHNR and FQNEAQ (reference sequence). As DNA, the CDR3 is TGTGCCAGCAGCCTACACTTACAAGAGACCCAGTACTTC. Translated, it gives CASSLHLQETQYF.

This clone was picked up one time. Other DNA sequences in the sample encode the same CDR3. This chain connects TRBV6-5 to TRBJ2-7; 7 bases fit TRBD1. The CDR3 is made up of 14 amino acids. Trimming removed 0 bases from V and 5 bases from J; junction bases left unmatched: 4. CDR1 and CDR2 from the germline V gene are MNHEY and SVGAGI. CDR3 loop: CASSYSGGKDEQYF. The CDR3 DNA reads TGTGCCAGCAGTTACTCAGGGGGCAAGGACGAGCAGTACTTC.

The V and J genes are TRBV6-6 and TRBJ1-1, with unresolved D. This CDR3 contains 14 residues. V was clipped by 6 bases and J by 1 base, with 12 bases between them. Germline-derived CDR1 and CDR2 are MNHNY and SVGAGI (reference sequence). This chain's CDR3 is CASSSGEPNTEAFF. The DNA of the CDR3 is TGTGCCAGCAGCTCGGGAGAACCGAACACTGAAGCTTTCTTT.

The chain combines TRBV7-2 with TRBJ2-1; D ambiguous. V was clipped by 1 base and J by 0 bases, with 7 bases between them. The CDR3 is 15 residues long. CDR1 SGHTA and CDR2 FQGNSA come from the germline V gene. CDR3 coding DNA: TGTGCCAGCAGCTTAGTGGTCAACTCCTACAATGAGCAGTTCTTC. Its protein product is CASSLVVNSYNEQFF.

The V and J genes are TRBV11-3 and TRBJ2-2; D is unresolved. The ends were cut back, 4 bases at V and 2 bases at J, with 5 bases in the middle. Germline V gene sequence: CDR1 SGHNT, CDR2 YENEEA. The CDR3 covers 13 residues. The CDR3 loop is CASSSGNTGELFF. The CDR3 nucleotides are TGTGCCAGCAGCTCGGGTAACACCGGGGAGCTGTTTTTT.

This sequence joins TRBV5-1 and TRBJ2-1, with 11 bases aligning to TRBD2. Germline CDR1 is SGHRS and CDR2 is YFSETQ. The junction had 10 bases not matched to a gene; V was cut back by 0 bases and J by 8 bases. This CDR3 region has 17 residues. CDR3 DNA sequence: TGCGCCAGCAGCTTGGACCCCCTAGCGGGAGGTAGCTATGAGCAGTTCTTC. Protein: CASSLDPLAGGSYEQFF.

This clone was observed a single time. The chain recombines TRBV7-3 with TRBJ2-3; 9 bases are shared with TRBD1. The CDR3 consists of 13 residues. V gave up 5 bases and J gave up 6 bases; unmatched junction bases: 3. Germline lookup yields CDR1 SGHTA and CDR2 FQGTGA. For the CDR3, the DNA is TGTGCCAGCAGCCCGGGACAGGGCGATACGCAGTATTTT. It codes for CASSPGQGDTQYF.

This chain links TRBV6-6 with TRBJ2-7; D is unresolved. The CDR3 runs 12 residues. V gave up 0 bases and J gave up 6 bases, with 6 bases separating them. Germline lookup yields CDR1 MNHNY and CDR2 SVGAGI (reference sequence). The CDR3 DNA reads as TGTGCCAGCAGTTACTCCCTGAGCGAGCAGTACTTC. Protein product: CASSYSLSEQYF.

This clone was observed a handful of times. This same CDR3 is encoded by further DNA sequences in the sample. The V call is TRBV4-1, the J call TRBJ1-1, with a tentative D call TRBD1 (6 bases). Germline V gene data show CDR1 as MGHRA and CDR2 as YSYEKL. The CDR3 is 14 amino acids. Trimming removed 0 bases at V and 1 base at J, with 6 bases between. The CDR3 is CASSQDRGNTEAFF. The CDR3 coding sequence is TGCGCCAGCAGCCAAGACAGGGGGAACACTGAAGCTTTCTTT.

The chain carries TRBV6-5 and TRBJ2-1, with unresolved D. The germline V gene encodes CDR1 MNHEY and CDR2 SVGAGI. V lost 0 bases, J lost 5 bases, and 14 bases lay in between. The CDR3 extends over 16 amino acids. As DNA, the CDR3 is TGTGCCAGCAGTTACTCCAGTCCTAGAGGAAACAATGAGCAGTTCTTC. The encoded protein is CASSYSSPRGNNEQFF.

The chain combines TRBV11-3 with TRBJ2-6; weak D call: TRBD1 (6 bases). Trimming took 5 bases from V and 0 from J, leaving 14 bases between them. CDR3 length equals 17 residues. Germline assignment: CDR1 SGHNT and CDR2 YENEEA. The chain's CDR3 is CASSEGHHISGANVLTF. In DNA form, the CDR3 reads TGTGCCAGCAGCGAGGGACACCATATCTCTGGGGCCAACGTCCTGACTTTC.

The chain employs TRBV5-4 and TRBJ2-7; no clear D. The CDR3 is 15 amino acids. V was trimmed by 4 bases and J by 7 bases, leaving 21 bases between them. The V gene's germline CDR1 is SGHNT and CDR2 YYREEE (reference sequence). The CDR3 bases are TGTGCCAGCAGCACTGGCGATCGGGCTGCGGTGGAGCAGTACTTC. This translates into CASSTGDRAAVEQYF.

This chain connects TRBV27 to TRBJ2-1; no definite D call. V was shortened by 1 base and J by 10 bases, with 8 bases between the two germline ends. The CDR3 runs 12 residues. Germline V gives CDR1 MNHEY, CDR2 SMNVEV (reference sequence). The CDR3 bases are TGTGCCAGCAGTTTATTGGGCCAAGAGCAGTTCTTC. It translates to CASSLLGQEQFF.

In regard to this clone: At one of its ends the junction is not consistent with the germline gene, which may arise from a read error. V and J are TRBV12-5 and TRBJ1-1; 10 bases map to TRBD1. The germline V gene has CDR1 LGHNT and CDR2 FRNRAP. The length of the CDR3 is 15 residues. As DNA, the CDR3 is TGTGCTAGTGGCTCCATGGGACAGGGGAACCCTGAAGCTTTCTTT. It specifies CASGSMGQGNPEAFF.

This clone has just one count. The V and J genes are TRBV10-3 and TRBJ2-3, with D perhaps matching TRBD1 (6 bases). V was trimmed by 2 bases and J by 4 bases, leaving 13 bases between them. The CDR3 covers 15 residues. Germline V lookup: CDR1 ENHRY, CDR2 SYGVKD. The CDR3 DNA reads TGTGCCATCAGTGAGCGGGGACACCTCGCAGATACGCAGTATTTT. It encodes CAISERGHLADTQYF.

The chain links TRBV6-4 to TRBJ1-1; the D is unclear. Trimming left V 7 bases short and J 3 bases short, with 15 bases between. The CDR3 is made up of 14 amino acids. CDR1 is MRHNA and CDR2 is SNTAGT in the germline V gene. This CDR3 is CASTQDPGDTEAFF. The CDR3 bases are TGTGCCAGCACTCAGGACCCGGGAGACACTGAAGCTTTCTTT.

V is TRBV27 and J is TRBJ2-1; D may be TRBD2 (7 bases). Deletions cut 2 bases from V and 7 bases from J, with 12 bases between. Germline CDR1 and CDR2: MNHEY and SMNVEV (reference sequence). This CDR3 spans 14 amino acids. DNA for the CDR3: TGTGCCAGCAGTTTAGCGGGAGACAGGAATGAGCAGTTCTTC. Its protein is CASSLAGDRNEQFF.

This chain uses TRBV5-4 with TRBJ2-7, with 7 bases fitting TRBD1. CDR1 and CDR2 (germline): SGHNT, YYREEE (reference sequence). The junction had 5 bases not matched to a gene; V was cut back by 3 bases and J by 5 bases. The CDR3 is 13 amino acids. The CDR3 loop is CASSWGQSDEQYF. DNA for the CDR3: TGTGCCAGCAGCTGGGGACAGTCCGACGAGCAGTACTTC.

The V and J genes are TRBV29-1 and TRBJ2-1, with D maybe TRBD2 (6 bases). CDR1 SQVTM and CDR2 ANQGSEA come from the germline V gene. The CDR3 loop spans 16 amino acids. Deletions cut 3 bases from V and 6 bases from J, with 21 bases between. DNA for the CDR3: TGCAGCGTTGACCCAACCTCCTTAGCGGTCAGCAATGAGCAGTTCTTC. Translation gives CSVDPTSLAVSNEQFF.